Following are 31 T cell receptor beta chains from one sample sequenced in a study of T cell repertoires in cytomegalovirus infection. One entry per CDR3 protein results from TCRdb running MiXCR on the reads. The table lists under 150,000 distinct CDR3 sequences, roughly 9% of them singletons. Sequencing was done on a sample of PBMCs. The source of these receptors is a human donor in good health (CMV status not recorded). Some clones in this sample may be carry-over from other donors' samples.

This clonotype showed up many times. This chain connects TRBV28 to TRBJ1-1; D is possibly TRBD1 (6 bases). The CDR3 has 15 amino acids. The V and J ends lost 5 bases and 7 bases respectively, with 20 bases between them. CDR1 is MDHEN and CDR2 is SYDVKM in the germline V gene. The CDR3 loop is CASSTISGGGREAFF. In DNA, the CDR3 is TGTGCCAGCAGTACTATCTCGGGGGGGGGGCGTGAAGCTTTCTTT.

This clonotype was observed a handful of times. V is TRBV20-1 and J is TRBJ2-7; 7 nucleotides align to TRBD1. Germline V lookup: CDR1 DFQATT, CDR2 SNEGSKA (reference sequence). The CDR3 sequence is 14 residues long. With 3 bases clipped from V and 5 bases from J, the junction kept 10 bases outside the gene matches. CDR3 nucleotides: TGCAGTGCTAGCCCAGGGGGACAGTGGAACGAGCAGTACTTC. It translates to CSASPGGQWNEQYF.

V and J are TRBV23-1 and TRBJ1-2; 7 bases map to TRBD1. TRBV23-1 is an open reading frame whose function is uncertain. The CDR3 is made up of 12 amino acids. J lost 2 bases, V lost 11 bases, and 5 bases had no gene match. In DNA, the CDR3 is TGCGCCGCAGGGGGGCAGAACTATGGCTACACCTTC. Amino acid sequence: CAAGGQNYGYTF.

This clonotype was found many times. CDR3 in amino acids: CASSLGTGFSYEQYF. CDR3 DNA: TGTGCCAGCAGCCTGGGGACAGGATTTTCCTACGAGCAGTACTTC. The chain recombines TRBV14 with TRBJ2-7; 8 bases map to TRBD1. CDR1 is SGHDN and CDR2 is FVKESK in the germline V gene. V lost 4 bases to trimming and J lost 1 base; unmatched junction nucleotides: 6. CDR3 size: 15 residues.

This clonotype appeared many times. The rearrangement joins TRBV7-6 to TRBJ1-1; a weak D match, TRBD1 (6 bases). Germline CDR1 is SGHVS and CDR2 is FNYEAQ. Between the trimmed V and J ends, which lost 5 bases and 1 base, there was a span of 11 bases. CDR3 length: 14 amino acids. The CDR3 nucleotides read TGTGCCAGCAGCCCCACAGGGCGGAACACTGAAGCTTTCTTT. Translation: CASSPTGRNTEAFF. The full variable domain, rest sourced from reference TRBV7-6 and TRBJ1-1, is GAGVSQSPRYKVTKRGQDVALRCDPISGHVSLYWYRQALGQGPEFLTYFNYEAQQDKSGLPNDRFSAERPEGSISTLTIQRTEQRDSAMYRCASSPTGRNTEAFFGQGTRLTVV.

The V and J genes are TRBV20-1 and TRBJ2-1, with 12 bases lining up with TRBD2. Losses at the gene ends were 0 bases for V and 7 bases for J; bases not matched to a gene: 13. The CDR3 consists of 18 residues. Per germline, CDR1 DFQATT and CDR2 SNEGSKA (reference sequence). CDR3: CSARDLRLAGGPANEQFF. The CDR3 nucleotides read TGCAGTGCTAGAGATCTCCGGCTAGCGGGGGGGCCGGCGAATGAGCAGTTCTTC.

This clonotype has at least ten counts. The chain uses TRBV5-4 and TRBJ1-1, with TRBD1 as a possible D gene (5 bases). Between the trimmed V and J ends, which lost 0 bases and 2 bases, there was a span of 11 bases. The germline V gene has CDR1 SGHNT and CDR2 YYREEE (reference sequence). The CDR3 has 15 amino acids. The CDR3: CASSLDKGLNTEAFF. CDR3 nucleotides: TGTGCCAGCAGCTTGGATAAGGGGCTTAACACTGAAGCTTTCTTT.

This clonotype was recorded at least ten times. This sequence joins TRBV6-6 and TRBJ1-5; no clear D. V lost 8 bases, J lost 0 bases, and 11 bases lay in between. Germline V gives CDR1 MNHNY, CDR2 SVGAGI (reference sequence). This CDR3 is built from 14 residues. CDR3 bases: TGTGCCAGCTCACCCGTAGATAGCAATCAGCCCCAGCATTTT. Translated, it gives CASSPVDSNQPQHF.

This clonotype was seen many times. This sequence joins TRBV14 and TRBJ2-3; 10 bases align to TRBD1. J gave up 3 bases and V 7 bases, and 7 bases lay outside the gene matches. This CDR3 is built from 15 residues. Germline V gives CDR1 SGHDN, CDR2 FVKESK. The CDR3 loop is CASTSPGQGTDTQYF. In DNA form, the CDR3 reads TGTGCCAGCACGTCGCCGGGACAGGGGACAGATACGCAGTATTTT.

The J gene is TRBJ2-1, the V gene TRBV18; D might be TRBD1 or TRBD2, each matching 5 bases. The V gene lost 3 bases and the J gene lost 6 bases, with 12 bases spanning the gap. This CDR3 spans 14 amino acids. CDR1 and CDR2 from the germline V gene are KGHSH and LQKENI. CDR3 sequence reads: CASSPLHGANEQFF. The CDR3 DNA reads TGTGCCAGCTCACCGCTTCACGGGGCCAATGAGCAGTTCTTC.

The rearrangement uses TRBV10-3 and TRBJ2-5; D possibly corresponds to TRBD1 (5 bases). The V and J ends lost 3 bases and 1 base respectively, with 12 bases between them. CDR1 and CDR2 (germline): ENHRY, SYGVKD. The CDR3 consists of 15 residues. The CDR3 loop reads CAISEFRDSQETQYF. In nucleotides, the CDR3 is TGTGCCATCAGTGAATTCCGTGACAGCCAAGAGACCCAGTACTTC.

This clonotype was counted many times. V usage is TRBV20-1 and J usage is TRBJ2-5; TRBD2 aligns across 11 bases. This CDR3 is 17 amino acids long. The V gene end was trimmed by 6 bases and the J gene end by 3 bases; junction bases not matched to a gene: 15. Germline loops: CDR1 DFQATT, CDR2 SNEGSKA (reference sequence). CDR3 bases: TGCAGTGCGTCCTCGGGACTAGCGGATGGGGTAGAAGAGACCCAGTACTTC. Encoded protein: CSASSGLADGVEETQYF.

This clonotype was seen repeatedly, ten times or more. The gene calls are TRBV28 and TRBJ2-3, with D possibly being TRBD1 or TRBD2 (5 bases each). Germline V gene data show CDR1 as MDHEN and CDR2 as SYDVKM. This CDR3 is 15 amino acids long. V dropped 1 base and J dropped 2 bases, with 10 bases sitting between them. Here the CDR3 DNA reads TGTGCCAGCAGTTTATCACGGGGCACCACAGATACGCAGTATTTT. Translating it yields CASSLSRGTTDTQYF.

This clonotype has only a few counts. The CDR3 is CASSHRGTVGNIQYF. The CDR3 nucleotides read TGTGCCAGCAGCCACAGAGGAACAGTGGGCAACATTCAGTACTTC. The J gene is TRBJ2-4, the V gene TRBV14; D gene ambiguous. This CDR3 is 15 amino acids long. V lost 3 bases and J lost 7, with 16 bases in between. Germline V gene data show CDR1 as SGHDN and CDR2 as FVKESK.

V gene TRBV28 combines with J gene TRBJ2-1; perhaps TRBD1 as D (5 bases). CDR1 and CDR2 (germline): MDHEN, SYDVKM. V dropped 5 bases and J dropped 2 bases, with 10 bases sitting between them. The CDR3 is made up of 14 amino acids. The CDR3 here is CASSPNRPYNEQFF. The CDR3 DNA reads as TGTGCCAGCAGTCCTAACAGGCCCTACAATGAGCAGTTCTTC.

This clonotype has a count of ten or more. In DNA form, the CDR3 reads TGTGCCAGCAGCCGACTAGCGGGGGGGCAGGTGACCCAGTACTTC. Translating it yields CASSRLAGGQVTQYF. V and J are TRBV7-2 and TRBJ2-5, with 14 bases aligning to TRBD2. The ends lost 5 bases at V and 7 bases at J; junction bases unmatched: 6. CDR1 SGHTA and CDR2 FQGNSA come from the germline V gene. The CDR3 sequence is 15 residues long. Together with reference TRBV7-2 and TRBJ2-5, the CDR3 gives the full variable domain: GAGVSQSPSNKVTEKGKDVELRCDPISGHTALYWYRQSLGQGLEFLIYFQGNSAPDKSGLPSDRFSAERTGGSVSTLTIQRTQQEDSAVYLCASSRLAGGQVTQYFGPGTRLLVL.

This clonotype was picked up many times. The chain links TRBV6-5 to TRBJ2-2, with D possibly matching TRBD2 (5 bases). The CDR3 loop spans 14 amino acids. Trimming removed 6 bases from V and 6 bases from J, with 14 bases in between. Germline CDR1 is MNHEY and CDR2 is SVGAGI. The DNA for the CDR3 is TGTGCCAGCAGGGATTTTTCAGCGGCCGGGGAGCTGTTTTTT. It yields the protein CASRDFSAAGELFF.

This clonotype was recorded many times. The chain carries TRBV6-5 and TRBJ2-7; D gene uncertain. The V end was cut by 0 bases, the J end by 0 bases, with 9 bases between. This CDR3 spans 15 amino acids. Germline-derived CDR1 and CDR2 are MNHEY and SVGAGI. The CDR3 loop is CASSYSSHLSYEQYF. The CDR3 DNA sequence: TGTGCCAGCAGTTACTCATCACACCTCTCCTACGAGCAGTACTTC.

This clonotype came up many times. V usage is TRBV20-1 and J usage is TRBJ2-5; maybe TRBD2 (6 bases). V lost 6 bases and J lost 4, with 12 bases in between. Germline lookup yields CDR1 DFQATT and CDR2 SNEGSKA (reference sequence). The CDR3 contains 12 residues. The CDR3 DNA is TGCAGTGCAAGGGACTTTGGAGAGACCCAGTACTTC. Its translation is CSARDFGETQYF.

This clonotype has a count of ten or more. The J gene is TRBJ1-5, the V gene TRBV7-9; D perhaps matches TRBD1 (5 bases). CDR1 and CDR2 (germline): SEHNR, FQNEAQ (reference sequence). This CDR3 has 14 residues. V was shortened by 1 base and J by 6 bases, with 10 bases between the two germline ends. CDR3 nucleotides: TGTGCCAGCAGCTTAGGGGGGATCGGTCAGCCCCAGCATTTT. Its protein product is CASSLGGIGQPQHF. Full variable domain (outside the CDR3, taken from reference TRBV7-9 and TRBJ1-5): DTGVSQNPRHKITKRGQNVTFRCDPISEHNRLYWYRQTLGQGPEFLTYFQNEAQLEKSRLLSDRFSAERPKGSFSTLEIQRTEQGDSAMYLCASSLGGIGQPQHFGDGTRLSIL.

This clonotype appeared a few times. This rearrangement joins TRBV20-1 to TRBJ2-7; D call uncertain. Looked up from germline, CDR1 is DFQATT and CDR2 is SNEGSKA (reference sequence). V lost 5 bases and J 0 bases, leaving 8 bases between the germline ends. This CDR3 region has 12 residues. The CDR3 sequence is CSAWDLSYEQYF. The CDR3 DNA follows: TGCAGTGCTTGGGATCTCTCCTACGAGCAGTACTTC.

At least ten counts were recorded for this clonotype. The chain links TRBV6-1 to TRBJ2-3, with unresolved D. Between the trimmed V and J ends, which lost 5 bases and 2 bases, there was a span of 14 bases. CDR1 is MNHNS and CDR2 is SASEGT in the germline V gene. This CDR3 has 15 residues. The CDR3: CASSMGLATTDTQYF. CDR3 bases: TGTGCCAGCAGTATGGGCCTTGCTACCACAGATACGCAGTATTTT.

This clonotype was found a few times. This rearrangement joins TRBV20-1 to TRBJ2-7; D is uncertain. Germline lookup yields CDR1 DFQATT and CDR2 SNEGSKA (reference sequence). The CDR3 has 12 residues. The V and J ends lost 1 base and 4 bases respectively, with 8 bases between them. The CDR3 loop reads CSARVRMYEQYF. As DNA, the CDR3 is TGCAGTGCTAGAGTTCGGATGTACGAGCAGTACTTC.

The chain is built from TRBV7-9 and TRBJ1-1; 8 bases fit TRBD1. The CDR3 loop spans 19 amino acids. Germline CDR1 and CDR2: SEHNR and FQNEAQ (reference sequence). V lost 5 bases and J lost 4; bases outside the gene matches: 21. For the CDR3, the DNA is TGTGCCAGCAGCCCCCCTACTGTGGCAGGGGGCCTATTGGCCACTGAAGCTTTCTTT. Translating gives CASSPPTVAGGLLATEAFF.

There are many counts of this clonotype. This chain joins TRBV20-1 and TRBJ2-7; 8 bases fit TRBD1. The J segment lost 0 bases and the V segment lost 5 bases, leaving 6 bases of the junction unmatched. The length of the CDR3 is 14 residues. Germline assignment: CDR1 DFQATT and CDR2 SNEGSKA (reference sequence). Here the CDR3 DNA reads TGCAGTGCTTCGGGGACAGGTAGCTCCTACGAGCAGTACTTC. Amino acid sequence: CSASGTGSSYEQYF.

This clonotype has only a few counts. The rearrangement links TRBV5-1 to TRBJ1-2; no definite D call. Germline lookup yields CDR1 SGHRS and CDR2 YFSETQ. CDR3 size: 16 residues. V lost 0 bases, J lost 2 bases, and 14 bases lay in between. The CDR3, as DNA: TGCGCCAGCAGCTTGGCCGAGGCCCTGGGCAACTATGGCTACACCTTC. Encoded protein: CASSLAEALGNYGYTF. The whole variable domain, remainder taken from reference TRBV5-1 and TRBJ1-2, is KAGVTQTPRYLIKTRGQQVTLSCSPISGHRSVSWYQQTPGQGLQFLFEYFSETQRNKGNFPGRFSGRQFSNSRSEMNVSTLELGDSALYLCASSLAEALGNYGYTFGSGTRLTVV.

This clonotype has more than one count but fewer than ten. The genes are TRBV5-4 and TRBJ2-1, with D possibly being TRBD1 or TRBD2 (5 bases each). Per germline, CDR1 SGHNT and CDR2 YYREEE (reference sequence). The CDR3 length is 15 residues. The germline V and J ends were trimmed by 2 bases and 4 bases, with 13 bases remaining between them. CDR3 amino acids: CASSLPGRGYNEQFF. DNA of the CDR3: TGTGCCAGCAGCTTACCGGGACGAGGGTACAATGAGCAGTTCTTC.

The table lists this clonotype with many counts. This sequence joins TRBV19 and TRBJ2-3; 7 bases are a match to TRBD1. Per the germline V gene, CDR1 is LNHDA and CDR2 is SQIVND (reference sequence). V lost 5 bases to trimming and J lost 7 bases; unmatched junction nucleotides: 3. CDR3 length equals 12 residues. CDR3 sequence reads: CASSEGANTQYF. CDR3 in DNA: TGTGCCAGTAGTGAGGGGGCAAATACGCAGTATTTT.

A few counts support this clonotype. The V call is TRBV19, the J call TRBJ2-3, with a possible D match to TRBD2 (6 bases). V shed 5 bases and J shed 1 base, with 13 bases lying between them. CDR1 LNHDA and CDR2 SQIVND come from the germline V gene (reference sequence). The CDR3 sequence is 15 residues long. The CDR3 protein is CASSFPERGTDTQYF. CDR3 DNA: TGTGCCAGTAGTTTCCCGGAGCGGGGCACAGATACGCAGTATTTT.

This clonotype was seen many times. The chain employs TRBV4-2 and TRBJ1-1, with 11 bases matching TRBD1. In germline, CDR1 is LGHNA, CDR2 YNFKEQ. CDR3 size: 17 residues. The ends lost 3 bases at V and 0 bases at J; junction bases unmatched: 6. Here the CDR3 reads CASSQPGQGALNTEAFF. The CDR3 bases are TGTGCCAGCAGCCAGCCCGGACAGGGGGCTTTGAACACTGAAGCTTTCTTT.

The rearrangement links TRBV11-2 to TRBJ2-7; 7 bases agree with TRBD2. The trim removed 4 bases at V and 5 bases at J, leaving 17 bases unmatched. CDR1 is SGHAT and CDR2 is FQNNGV in the germline V gene. The CDR3 has 17 amino acids. The DNA of the CDR3 is TGTGCCAGCAGCTCAGGCGTTTCGGAGCGGGATGACAACGAGCAGTACGTC. The encoded protein is CASSSGVSERDDNEQYV.